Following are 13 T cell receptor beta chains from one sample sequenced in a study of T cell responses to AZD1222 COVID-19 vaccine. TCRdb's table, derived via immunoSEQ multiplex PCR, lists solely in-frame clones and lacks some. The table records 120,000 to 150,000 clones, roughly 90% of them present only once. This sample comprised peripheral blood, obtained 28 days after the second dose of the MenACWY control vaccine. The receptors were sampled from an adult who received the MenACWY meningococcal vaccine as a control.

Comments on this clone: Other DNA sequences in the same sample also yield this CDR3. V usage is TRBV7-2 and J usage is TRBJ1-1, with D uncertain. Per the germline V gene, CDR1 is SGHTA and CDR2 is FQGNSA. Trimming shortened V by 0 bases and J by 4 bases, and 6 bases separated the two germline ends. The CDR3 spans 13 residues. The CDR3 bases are TGTGCCAGCAGCTTAGCAGGGCCCACTGAAGCTTTCTTT. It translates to CASSLAGPTEAFF.

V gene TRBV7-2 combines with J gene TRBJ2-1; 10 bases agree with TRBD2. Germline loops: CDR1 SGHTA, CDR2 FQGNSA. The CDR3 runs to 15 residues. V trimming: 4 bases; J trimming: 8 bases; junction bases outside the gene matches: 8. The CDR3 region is CASSSTSGIVYEQFF. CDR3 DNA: TGTGCCAGCAGCTCAACTAGCGGGATTGTCTATGAGCAGTTCTTC.

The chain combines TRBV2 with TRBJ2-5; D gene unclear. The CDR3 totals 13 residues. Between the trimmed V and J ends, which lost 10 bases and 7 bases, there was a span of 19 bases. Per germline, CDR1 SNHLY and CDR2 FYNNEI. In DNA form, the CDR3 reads TGTGCCAACTCTTTCTCTGGCGTGGGGACCCAGTACTTC. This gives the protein CANSFSGVGTQYF.

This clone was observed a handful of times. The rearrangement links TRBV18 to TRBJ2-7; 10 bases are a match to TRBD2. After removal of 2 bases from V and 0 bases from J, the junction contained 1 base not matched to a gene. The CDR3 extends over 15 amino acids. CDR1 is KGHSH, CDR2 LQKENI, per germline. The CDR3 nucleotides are TGTGCCAGCTCACCAGGACTAGCGGTCTCCTACGAGCAGTACTTC. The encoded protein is CASSPGLAVSYEQYF.

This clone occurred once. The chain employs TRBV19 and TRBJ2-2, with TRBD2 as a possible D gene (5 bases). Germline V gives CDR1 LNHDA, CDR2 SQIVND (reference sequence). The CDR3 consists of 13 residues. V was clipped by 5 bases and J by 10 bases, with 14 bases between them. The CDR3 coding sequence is TGTGCCAGTAGTGTTGCCAGCGGAGAGGAGCTGTTTTTT. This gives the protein CASSVASGEELFF.

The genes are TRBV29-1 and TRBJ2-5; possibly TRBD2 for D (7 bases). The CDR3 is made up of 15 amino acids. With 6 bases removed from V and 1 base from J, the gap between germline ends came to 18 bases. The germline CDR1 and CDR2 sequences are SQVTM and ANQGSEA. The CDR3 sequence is CSVTGGRGSQETQYF. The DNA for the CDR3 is TGCAGCGTCACAGGTGGGAGGGGGTCCCAAGAGACCCAGTACTTC.

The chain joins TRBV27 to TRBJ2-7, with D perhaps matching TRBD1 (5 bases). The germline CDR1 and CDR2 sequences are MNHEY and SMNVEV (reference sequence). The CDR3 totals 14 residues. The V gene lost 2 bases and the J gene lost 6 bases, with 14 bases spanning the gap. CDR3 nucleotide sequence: TGTGCCAGCAGTTTAGGTGTAAAGGGGTTCGAGCAGTACTTC. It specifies CASSLGVKGFEQYF.

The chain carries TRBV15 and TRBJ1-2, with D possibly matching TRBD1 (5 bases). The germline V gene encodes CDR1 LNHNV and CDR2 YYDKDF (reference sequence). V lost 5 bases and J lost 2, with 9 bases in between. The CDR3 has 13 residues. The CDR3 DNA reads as TGTGCCACCAGCGGTGGGACCAACTATGGCTACACCTTC. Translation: CATSGGTNYGYTF. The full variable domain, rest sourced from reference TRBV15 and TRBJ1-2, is DAMVIQNPRYQVTQFGKPVTLSCSQTLNHNVMYWYQQKSSQAPKLLFHYYDKDFNNEADTPDNFQSRRPNTSFCFLDIRSPGLGDTAMYLCATSGGTNYGYTFGSGTRLTVV.

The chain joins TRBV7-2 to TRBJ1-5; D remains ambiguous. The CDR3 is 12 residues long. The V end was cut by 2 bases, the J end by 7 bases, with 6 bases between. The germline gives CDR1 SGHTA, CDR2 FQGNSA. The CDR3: CASSLLGQPQHF. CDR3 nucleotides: TGTGCCAGCAGCTTATTAGGCCAGCCCCAGCATTTT.

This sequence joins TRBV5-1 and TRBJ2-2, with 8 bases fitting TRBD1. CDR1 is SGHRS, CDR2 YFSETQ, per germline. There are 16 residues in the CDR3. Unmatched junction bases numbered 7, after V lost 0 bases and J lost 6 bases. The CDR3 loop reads CASSLVQGARAGELFF. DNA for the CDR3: TGCGCCAGCAGCTTGGTTCAGGGGGCGCGAGCCGGGGAGCTGTTTTTT.

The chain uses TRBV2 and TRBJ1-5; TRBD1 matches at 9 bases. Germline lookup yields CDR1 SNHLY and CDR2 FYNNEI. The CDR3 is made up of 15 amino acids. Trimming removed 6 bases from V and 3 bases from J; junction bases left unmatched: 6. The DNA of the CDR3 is TGTGCCAGCAGGCGGACAGGGGTTACCAATCAGCCCCAGCATTTT. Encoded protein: CASRRTGVTNQPQHF.

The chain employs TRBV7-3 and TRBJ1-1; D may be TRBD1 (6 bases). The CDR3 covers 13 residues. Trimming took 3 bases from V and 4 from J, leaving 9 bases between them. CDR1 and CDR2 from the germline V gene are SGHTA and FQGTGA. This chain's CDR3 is CASSFKGGTEAFF. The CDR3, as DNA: TGTGCCAGCAGCTTCAAGGGGGGCACTGAAGCTTTCTTT.

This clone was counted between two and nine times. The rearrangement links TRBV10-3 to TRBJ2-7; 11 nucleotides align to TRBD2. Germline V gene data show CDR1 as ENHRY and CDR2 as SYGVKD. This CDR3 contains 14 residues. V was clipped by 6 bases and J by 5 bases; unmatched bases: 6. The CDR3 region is CAIRKTSGENEQYF. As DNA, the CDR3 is TGTGCCATCAGGAAGACTAGCGGGGAAAACGAGCAGTACTTC.